Presented here are 2 T cell receptor beta chains from one specimen sequenced in a study of T cell responses to AZD1222 COVID-19 vaccine. TCRdb keeps only in-frame clones here, not all; method: immunoSEQ multiplex PCR. Of 140,000 or so clones listed, 80% to 90% are singletons. This material consisted of peripheral blood, taken on day 0 of AZD1222 vaccination. The receptors derive from an adult in good health.

The chain uses TRBV11-2 and TRBJ2-2; the D call may be TRBD1 or TRBD2 (5 bases each). Trimming took off 3 bases at V and 4 bases at J, with 9 bases between the two ends. The CDR3 is made up of 14 amino acids. CDR1 and CDR2 from the germline V gene are SGHAT and FQNNGV. For the CDR3, the DNA is TGTGCCAGCAGCTTGGGACCTACCACCGGGGAGCTGTTTTTT. Encoded protein: CASSLGPTTGELFF.

V usage is TRBV12-3 or TRBV12-4 and J usage is TRBJ1-1; D may be TRBD1 (6 bases). The CDR3 runs to 12 residues. The V gene lost 6 bases and the J gene lost 5 bases, with 10 bases spanning the gap. The CDR3 sequence is CASRLGATEAFF. The CDR3 nucleotides are TGTGCCAGCAGATTGGGGGCGACTGAAGCTTTCTTT.